This is a list of T cell receptor beta chains from one sample in a study of T cell changes during pregnancy in multiple sclerosis. The table came from immunoSEQ multiplex PCR; TCRdb's copy has only in-frame clones and leaves some out. This sample has 51,000 or so clones, with roughly 93% found just once. The material was peripheral blood, obtained in the second trimester of pregnancy. These receptors all stem from a female donor with multiple sclerosis, enrolled in a pregnancy study. Each CDR3 is given without its conserved first and last residue.

v_call: TRBV19
cdr3_aa: ASSFGSTYEQY

v_call: TRBV15
cdr3_aa: ATSAGGSSYGYT

v_call: TRBV7-2
cdr3_aa: ASSLASGSLWEQY

v_call: TRBV28
cdr3_aa: ASSPLLPGELF

v_call: TRBV28
cdr3_aa: ASTSSGVVTEAF

v_call: TRBV28
cdr3_aa: ASSLASGFTYNEQF

v_call: TRBV7-2
cdr3_aa: ASSLNPEGIYGYT

v_call: TRBV4-3
cdr3_aa: ASSPNLGQFVPGYT

v_call: TRBV4-3
cdr3_aa: ASSQDPALGPDTQY

v_call: TRBV27
cdr3_aa: ASSLSFKSGELF

v_call: TRBV30
cdr3_aa: AWSRDSYNEQF

v_call: TRBV7-3
cdr3_aa: ASSPNPGLRGDEQF

v_call: TRBV19
cdr3_aa: ASSKGRTGDAGELF

v_call: TRBV7-2
cdr3_aa: ASSLGGVRQGTY

v_call: TRBV9
cdr3_aa: ASSPGLAGGRGEQF